One and the same sample provided the 10 T cell receptor beta chains below, sequenced in a study of cytomegalovirus exposure and HLA in healthy donors. With 60 Vbeta and 13 Jbeta primers, the PCR was carried out. This table comes from immunoSEQ multiplex PCR, and its TCRdb copy is limited to in-frame clones, with some not included. The sample gives 90,000 to 100,000 clones, about 79% of which show up once; about 4% is in the top ten. The sequenced material came from PBMCs. The receptor source for this set is a man aged 50-59 years in good health and CMV-seronegative.

The gene calls are TRBV19 and TRBJ2-1; D not resolved. Germline CDR1 LNHDA, CDR2 SQIVND (reference sequence). The ends were cut back, 2 bases at V and 7 bases at J, with 15 bases in the middle. This CDR3 contains 15 residues. CDR3 sequence reads: CASSIPREHGNEQFF. The CDR3 DNA reads as TGTGCCAGTAGTATACCCCGAGAGCACGGGAATGAGCAGTTCTTC.

The chain employs TRBV27 and TRBJ1-5; 9 bases map to TRBD1. The germline V gene encodes CDR1 MNHEY and CDR2 SMNVEV (reference sequence). This CDR3 contains 17 residues. V shed 2 bases, J shed 9 bases, and the junction held 14 bases outside the gene matches. The CDR3 region has the DNA TGTGCCAGCAGTTTAATTCCCCGGGGGACAGGGATGGTGCCCCAGCATTTT. This translates into CASSLIPRGTGMVPQHF.

This clone was seen only a few times. CDR3 amino acids: CASSLVGDTPEAQHF. The CDR3 nucleotides read TGTGCCAGCAGCTTAGTCGGGGACACCCCGGAGGCCCAGCATTTT. The genes are TRBV7-6 and TRBJ1-5, with a tentative D call TRBD1 (6 bases). Germline lookup yields CDR1 SGHVS and CDR2 FNYEAQ. The CDR3 totals 15 residues. Trimming removed 1 base from V and 11 bases from J, with 18 bases in between.

The sample holds one count of this clone. The chain has TRBV6-1 and TRBJ2-7, with no clear D. The germline CDR1 and CDR2 sequences are MNHNS and SASEGT. The CDR3 is 13 residues long. V was pared by 4 bases and J by 6 bases, with 13 bases between. The CDR3 is CASSVGLAGEQYF. DNA of the CDR3: TGTGCCAGCAGTGTTGGTTTAGCTGGCGAGCAGTACTTC.

This clone appeared a single time. The V call is TRBV18, the J call TRBJ2-7; tentatively, D is TRBD1 (6 bases). V was cut by 3 bases and J by 7 bases, with 19 bases left in between. The CDR3 consists of 15 residues. Germline assignment: CDR1 KGHSH and CDR2 LQKENI. The CDR3 DNA is TGTGCCAGCTCACCCAAGGGGGACACGTTAGGAGAGCAGTACTTC. Residues: CASSPKGDTLGEQYF.

This clone was detected only a few times. The chain has TRBV28 and TRBJ2-5, with 7 bases aligning to TRBD1. The DNA end favors TRBJ2-7, so the J call may be wrong. CDR3 length equals 14 residues. Germline CDR1 is MDHEN and CDR2 is SYDVKM. The CDR3 coding sequence is TGTGCCAGCAGTGGGGACAGTAGATCCTACGAGCAGTACTTC. It is translated as CASSGDSRSYEQYF.

J is TRBJ1-4 and V is TRBV5-3; 9 bases match TRBD1. TRBV5-3 is an ORF, with its function uncertain. Trimming removed 0 bases from V and 5 bases from J; junction bases left unmatched: 14. The CDR3 runs to 19 residues. In DNA, the CDR3 is TGTGCCAGAAGCTTGGTATCGGGGGGACAGGGACGGAAAAATGAAAAACTGTTTTTT. Translation: CARSLVSGGQGRKNEKLFF.

CDR3 in amino acids: CASSSTGGSFYEQYF. CDR3 coding DNA: TGTGCCAGCAGCTCGACAGGGGGAAGCTTCTACGAGCAGTACTTC. V is TRBV11-2 and J is TRBJ2-7; 9 bases line up with TRBD1. The CDR3 extends over 15 amino acids. Germline-derived CDR1 and CDR2 are SGHAT and FQNNGV. J was trimmed by 3 bases and V by 4 bases; bases with no gene match: 7.

The chain recombines TRBV27 with TRBJ1-5; TRBD1 matches at 7 bases. The CDR3 has 15 residues. Germline CDR1 reads MNHEY; CDR2 reads SMNVEV (reference sequence). The ends lost 4 bases at V and 7 bases at J; junction bases unmatched: 10. CDR3 protein: CASSYTGVLGQPQHF. The CDR3, as DNA: TGTGCCAGCAGTTATACAGGGGTCTTAGGGCAGCCCCAGCATTTT.

In its sample, this clone was seen once. The junction departs from the called germline gene at one end, perhaps through a read error. This chain connects TRBV7-7 to TRBJ2-7; possible D gene TRBD1, 6 bases. CDR1 and CDR2 (germline): SSHAT, FNYEAQ (reference sequence). The CDR3 loop spans 16 amino acids. CDR3 protein: CASSLPENARGYEQYF. The CDR3 nucleotides are TGTGCTAGCAGCTTACCCGAAAACGCCAGGGGCTACGAGCAGTACTTC.